This T cell receptor beta chain was sequenced for a study of chemoradiotherapy in HPV16-positive cancers (dated by TCRdb to about 2022). Background for the entire study: Candidate HPV-specific T-cell clones and common TCR motifs were defined by functional T-cell assays performed on cells from two HPV16-positive patients. The study set out to ask whether T-cell immunity against the HPV oncoproteins E6 and E7 changes over the course of chemoradiotherapy and whether that immunity affects survival. TCR repertoires from under 90 patients with HPV-related cancers were then used to track the candidate HPV-specific TCRs and motifs.

A remark on this clone: Its antigen is not yet known. No much larger clone exists at a distance of one base, and base qualities are not known.

Repertoires were sampled repeatedly over the course of chemoradiotherapy, so clonal expansion could be followed in the tumor microenvironment. Receptor libraries were prepared by the immunoSEQ multiplex PCR assay. What TCRdb holds here is the immuneACCESS table cut down to in-frame rearrangements. Part of the clones is not present; checked against another copy, under half of the missing clones reflect an unresolved V gene, and the others are unexplained. The sample includes fewer than 5,500 clones, with over 65% observed a single time. 12% of the sample rests with the top ten. On the study overall, not on this receptor specifically: In HPV16-positive patients, expansion of HPV-responsive T cells during chemoradiotherapy was found to be associated with improved recurrence-free survival. The functional definition of HPV-specific T cells came from only a couple of HPV16-positive patients, and the survival association was reported for HPV16-positive patients. Expansion of candidate HPV-specific clones and E7-related TCR motifs was observed in the tumor microenvironment during treatment, whereas no such expansion was observed for non-HPV-specific T cells.

The receptor was isolated from a human donor with HPV-associated anogenital cancer. Sequenced here: tumor tissue, sampled from a patient who underwent chemoradiotherapy.

At the DNA level, the sequence is TGCGCCAGCAGCCGGGAGGGCCGGGACACCGGGGAGCTGTTTTTT. Its amino acids are CASSREGRDTGELFF. Recombination connected TRBV5-1 to TRBJ2-2, and TRBD2 matches 8 of the central bases. Taken from the germline V gene, the CDR1 and CDR2 loops are SGHRS and YFSETQ. Inclusive of the bounding cysteine and phenylalanine, the CDR3 is 15 residues long. The read is trimmed to its CDR3 DNA, 45 bases read in frame from base 1. Germline trimming: 4 bases from V, 3 bases from J; junction bases outside gene matches: 5.